The subject of this entry is one T cell receptor (beta chain). This sample was taken from a study of cytomegalovirus exposure and HLA in healthy donors. PCR used 60 Vbeta primers and 13 Jbeta primers. Some clones are missing from TCRdb's copy, which holds only in-frame ones; the method was immunoSEQ multiplex PCR. This sample carries 150,000 to 200,000 clones, about three quarters of them seen once, and the ten largest clones take about 0.93%. The donors gave bone marrow, and they were healthy. Germline-derived CDR1 and CDR2 are SGHTA and FQGTGA. V gave up 5 bases and J gave up 4 bases, with 15 bases separating them. The CDR3 runs 15 residues.

Specimen: PBMCs. This TCR derives from a woman aged 50 to 60 in good health and CMV-seropositive. V is TRBV7-3 and J is TRBJ2-1; D not certain. CDR3 bases: TGTGCCAGCAGCCCCGACTCATCAGCTTACAATGAGCAGTTCTTC. Its protein product is CASSPDSSAYNEQFF.